The clone carrying this TCR beta chain occurred a few times. A clone one base away is much larger, so this may be a read error. These data are taken from a study of molecular identifiers for immune sequencing clone quantification. Study-wide background: Across replicate runs, RNA obtained from approximately 20,000 or 100,000 naive CD8 cells was divided into five, with four undergoing sequencing.

Library preparation followed earlier protocols using designated TCR primers. One entry per CDR3 protein results from TCRdb running MiXCR on the PCR reads. The top ten clones hold roughly 1.6% of a sample with around 65,000 distinct CDR3 sequences, less than 20% of them seen once. CDR1 is GTSNPN, CDR2 SVGIG, per germline (reference sequence). The germline V and J ends were trimmed by 4 bases and 5 bases, with 14 bases remaining between them. This CDR3 is 13 amino acids long. Sequencing was done on a sample of naive CD8+ T cells from blood, with Jurkat cell RNA spiked in. The subset: FACS-sorted CD8+CD4-CCR7+CD45RA+ naive T cells. The source is a human donor in good health. Some libraries in this study had Jurkat cell RNA spiked in. The J gene is TRBJ1-1, the V gene TRBV30, with unresolved D. The CDR3 nucleotides read TGTGCCTGGACTGGCCCCATTGGGACTGAAGCTTTCTTT. This sequence encodes CAWTGPIGTEAFF.